This TCR beta chain was recorded in a study of CD8+ T cells in alopecia areata. The CDR3 runs 17 residues. CDR1 is SGHNT and CDR2 is YYREEE in the germline V gene (reference sequence). With V trimmed by 1 base and J by 3 bases, 10 bases remained unmatched. RNA extraction and reverse transcription yielded cDNA as sequencing template. The assay was immunoSEQ multiplex PCR, and TCRdb's table has in-frame clones only and misses some. The sample records roughly 140,000 clones, more than 45% being singletons. Sequenced here: CD8+ T cells sorted from blood, sampled at week 0. The receptor's source is a human donor with alopecia areata. The chain links TRBV5-4 to TRBJ2-3; the match to TRBD1 covers 8 bases. CDR3 coding DNA: TGTGCCAGCAGCTTGACCCTTGGCAGGGGGCAAACAGATACGCAGTATTTT. Encoded protein: CASSLTLGRGQTDTQYF. The whole variable domain, filled in from reference TRBV5-4 and TRBJ2-3, reads ETGVTQSPTHLIKTRGQQVTLRCSSQSGHNTVSWYQQALGQGPQFIFQYYREEENGRGNFPPRFSGLQFPNYSSELNVNALELDDSALYLCASSLTLGRGQTDTQYFGPGTRLTVL.